Listed below are T cell receptor beta chains from one sample, sequenced in a study of technical replicates of blood from a few donors. Sequencing was performed with immunoSEQ multiplex PCR; in TCRdb, only in-frame clones are kept and a portion is missing. Of about 80,000 clones detected, 90% to 95% appear once; the ten largest clones hold about 0.4%. Material: T cells isolated from PBMCs. Every receptor here comes from a human donor in good health. The CDR3 runs from the conserved cysteine through the conserved F or W. The D gene is left open where the match is weak. For some rows the clone size is stated as once, few or many, or as a class when expanded; others skip it.

TRBV15	.	13	TRBD1	TRBJ1-1	CATSSPGQLEAFF	TGTGCCACCAGCTCGCCGGGACAGCTTGAAGCTTTCTTT
TRBV4-2	.	16	TRBD1	TRBJ1-3	CASSQAQGASGNTIYF	TGTGCCAGCAGCCAAGCTCAGGGGGCCTCTGGAAACACCATATATTTT
TRBV9	.	14	TRBD2	TRBJ2-5	CASSVVAGEETQYF	TGTGCCAGCAGCGTAGTGGCGGGAGAAGAGACCCAGTACTTC
TRBV28	.	17	.	TRBJ1-2	CASSSQSLGLEAYGYTF	TGTGCCAGCAGTTCCCAGTCTCTCGGACTGGAGGCCTATGGCTACACCTTC
TRBV5-1	.	17	.	TRBJ2-7	CASSTPCRGAQLLEQYF	TGCGCCAGCAGCACCCCCTGTCGCGGAGCCCAGCTTTTGGAGCAGTACTTC
TRBV15	.	17	.	TRBJ1-5	CATICRVTLIGNQPQHF	TGTGCCACCATATGCAGGGTAACATTAATAGGAAATCAGCCCCAGCATTTT
TRBV5-1	.	16	.	TRBJ2-1	CASSSHKVLEDNEQFF	TGCGCCAGCAGCTCCCATAAAGTTCTAGAAGACAATGAGCAGTTCTTC
TRBV15	.	16	TRBD2	TRBJ2-1	CATSSNSGSSYNEQFF	TGTGCCACCAGCAGCAATAGCGGGAGCTCCTACAATGAGCAGTTCTTC
TRBV11-2	.	16	TRBD2	TRBJ2-1	CASSLGAGVSYNEQFF	TGTGCCAGCAGCTTAGGAGCGGGAGTTTCCTACAATGAGCAGTTCTTC
TRBV28	.	14	.	TRBJ2-7	CAITPSRGGYEQYF	TGTGCCATTACCCCGAGCAGGGGTGGCTACGAGCAGTACTTC
TRBV5-4	.	15	.	TRBJ1-2	CASSLSTQTNYGYTF	TGTGCCAGCAGCTTGTCTACACAGACTAACTATGGCTACACCTTC
TRBV5-6	.	14	TRBD1	TRBJ1-4	CASSFRDRGEKLFF	TGTGCCAGCAGTTTCCGGGACAGGGGTGAAAAACTGTTTTTT
TRBV11-3	.	14	TRBD1	TRBJ2-7	CASSFRDRGYEQYF	TGTGCCAGCAGCTTCCGGGACAGGGGTTACGAGCAGTACTTC
TRBV29-1	once	14	.	TRBJ1-5	CSVWGDGSNQPQHF	TGCAGCGTTTGGGGGGACGGGAGCAATCAGCCCCAGCATTTT
TRBV29-1	.	13	.	TRBJ2-2	CSVELLATGELFF	TGCAGCGTTGAATTACTAGCTACCGGGGAGCTGTTTTTT
TRBV19	.	14	.	TRBJ1-4	CASRVPDRPEKLFF	TGTGCCAGTAGGGTACCCGACAGGCCTGAAAAACTGTTTTTT
TRBV2	.	14	.	TRBJ1-3	CASSPKMAGNTIYF	TGTGCCAGCAGTCCAAAAATGGCCGGAAACACCATATATTTT
TRBV10-3	few	15	TRBD1	TRBJ1-1	CAISDTGTANTEAFF	TGTGCCATCAGTGATACCGGGACAGCGAACACTGAAGCTTTCTTT
TRBV27	.	15	TRBD2	TRBJ2-1	CATGTSGRALVEQFF	TGTGCCACCGGGACTAGCGGGAGGGCTTTGGTCGAGCAGTTCTTC
TRBV4-1	few	16	.	TRBJ1-1	CASSQPQTGRDTEAFF	TGCGCCAGCAGCCAACCCCAGACAGGTAGGGACACTGAAGCTTTCTTT
TRBV11-3	.	18	.	TRBJ2-4	CASSLLVGPILAKNIQYF	TGTGCCAGCAGCTTGTTAGTGGGGCCGATCTTAGCCAAAAACATTCAGTACTTC
TRBV2	.	13	TRBD1	TRBJ1-5	CATTGGLNQPQHF	TGTGCCACCACAGGGGGCTTGAATCAGCCCCAGCATTTT
TRBV5-4	.	16	.	TRBJ1-2	CASSLKDSIIFYGYTF	TGTGCCAGCAGCTTAAAAGACAGCATTATTTTCTATGGCTACACCTTC
TRBV27	few	11	.	TRBJ1-1	CASNRGTEAFF	TGTGCCAGTAATAGAGGTACTGAAGCTTTCTTT
TRBV9	few	15	.	TRBJ1-1	CASSARGQKNTEAFF	TGTGCCAGCAGCGCAAGAGGACAGAAGAACACTGAAGCTTTCTTT
TRBV4-1	.	15	.	TRBJ1-6	CASSQPGTLSSPLHF	TGCGCCAGCAGCCAACCAGGGACACTGAGTTCACCCCTCCACTTT
TRBV9	.	15	TRBD1	TRBJ1-5	CASSTTGGSNQPQHF	TGTGCCAGCAGCACCACAGGGGGTAGCAATCAGCCCCAGCATTTT
TRBV7-3	.	14	.	TRBJ2-5	CASSLGHWGETQYF	TGTGCCAGCAGCTTGGGACATTGGGGGGAGACCCAGTACTTC
TRBV27	.	13	.	TRBJ1-1	CASSPGRNTEAFF	TGTGCCAGCAGTCCGGGGAGGAACACTGAAGCTTTCTTT
TRBV9	.	13	.	TRBJ1-2	CASSVRSGYGYTF	TGTGCCAGCAGCGTTAGGTCGGGCTATGGCTACACCTTC
TRBV11-2	.	15	TRBD1	TRBJ2-7	CASSPRWDRLGEQYF	TGTGCCAGCAGCCCTAGGTGGGACAGGCTAGGAGAGCAGTACTTC
TRBV28	.	13	.	TRBJ2-1	CASVTGMDNEQFF	TGTGCCAGCGTAACAGGGATGGACAATGAGCAGTTCTTC
TRBV5-5	few	13	.	TRBJ1-1	CASSFRVNTEAFF	TGTGCCAGCAGCTTCAGGGTTAACACTGAAGCTTTCTTT
TRBV28	.	16	.	TRBJ1-5	CASSLGDIFSNQPQHF	TGTGCCAGCAGTTTAGGGGACATTTTCAGCAATCAGCCCCAGCATTTT
TRBV13	once	14	.	TRBJ2-7	CASSFGSPGYEQYF	TGTGCCAGCAGCTTCGGGAGCCCCGGGTACGAGCAGTACTTC
TRBV30	.	16	TRBD2	TRBJ2-1	CAWSPDPSGAYNEQFF	TGTGCCTGGAGTCCCGACCCTAGCGGGGCTTACAATGAGCAGTTCTTC
TRBV11-2	.	13	.	TRBJ1-2	CASSPRENYGYTF	TGTGCCAGCAGCCCTAGAGAGAACTATGGCTACACCTTC
TRBV6-5	.	14	.	TRBJ2-7	CASSFGQIHYEQYF	TGTGCCAGCAGTTTTGGACAGATACACTACGAGCAGTACTTC
TRBV27	.	16	TRBD1	TRBJ2-7	CASSLSGTGRDYEQYF	TGTGCCAGCAGTTTATCCGGGACAGGACGAGACTACGAGCAGTACTTC
TRBV6-5	.	15	TRBD2	TRBJ2-7	CASSSAGANFYEQYF	TGTGCCAGCAGCTCAGCGGGAGCAAATTTCTACGAGCAGTACTTC
TRBV7-9	.	12	.	TRBJ2-1	CASSLVAGQQFF	TGTGCCAGCAGCTTAGTGGCGGGACAGCAGTTCTTC
TRBV6-5	once	15	.	TRBJ1-3	CASSYSSTSGNTIYF	TGTGCCAGCAGTTACTCGAGTACCTCTGGAAACACCATATATTTT
TRBV19	.	14	TRBD1	TRBJ1-3	CASAGQGRGNTIYF	TGTGCCAGTGCGGGACAGGGGCGAGGAAACACCATATATTTT
TRBV6-6	.	13	.	TRBJ2-3	CASRAPNTDTQYF	TGTGCCAGCAGAGCTCCTAACACAGATACGCAGTATTTT
TRBV10-3	.	13	.	TRBJ2-5	CAISWLRGETQYF	TGTGCCATCAGCTGGCTTCGCGGAGAGACCCAGTACTTC
TRBV27	.	14	TRBD2	TRBJ2-5	CASSSGTSVETQYF	TGTGCCAGCAGTTCCGGGACTAGCGTAGAGACCCAGTACTTC